This T cell receptor (beta chain) is drawn from a study of radiotherapy plus CTLA-4 blockade in lung cancer. The protocol was immunoSEQ multiplex PCR, while the TCRdb copy is restricted to in-frame clones and leaves out a portion. The table includes 75,000 to 95,000 clones, around 72% detected once. The sequence was collected from a human donor with non-small cell lung cancer that progressed on radiotherapy plus ipilimumab. The material sequenced was peripheral blood, taken from a patient treated with radiotherapy plus ipilimumab.

The DNA of the CDR3 is TGTGCCAGCAGCCAGTTTGGCACAGGGGGCTCCTACGAGCAGTACTTC. This encodes CASSQFGTGGSYEQYF. This chain joins TRBV14 and TRBJ2-7, with 8 bases fitting TRBD1. CDR3 size: 16 residues. CDR1 and CDR2 from the germline V gene are SGHDN and FVKESK. V dropped 3 bases and J dropped 0; count of bases not matched to a gene: 7.